The 10 T cell receptor beta chains in this list originate from one sample, sequenced in a study of T cells in Graves' hyperthyroidism and ophthalmopathy. Using RNA transcripts as the source, TCR beta CDR3 regions were amplified. The TCR CDR3 first-round RT-PCR relied on the HTBI primer set. Using its own MiXCR run on the multiplex PCR reads, TCRdb lists one record per CDR3 protein. The table includes under 350,000 distinct CDR3 sequences, approximately 14% detected once. The sequencing input was blood. The origin of the receptors is a woman in her thirties or forties with Graves' ophthalmopathy.

The chain couples TRBV7-9 to TRBJ2-1; maybe TRBD1 (5 bases). V was shortened by 0 bases and J by 6 bases, with 9 bases between the two germline ends. Germline CDR1 reads SEHNR; CDR2 reads FQNEAQ (reference sequence). The CDR3 extends over 14 amino acids. The CDR3 bases are TGTGCCAGCAGCTTAGCGCCAGGGCCCAATGAGCAGTTCTTC. Protein sequence: CASSLAPGPNEQFF.

This clonotype was found a few times. The chain recombines TRBV20-1 with TRBJ1-3; perhaps TRBD1 as D (5 bases). This CDR3 is built from 12 residues. Deletions cut 3 bases from V and 15 bases from J, with 18 bases between. Looked up from germline, CDR1 is DFQATT and CDR2 is SNEGSKA (reference sequence). CDR3 bases: TGCAGTGCTAGCTCTAGCTCGGGTGGGGGATATTTT. Encoded protein: CSASSSSGGGYF.

This clonotype appeared many times. This chain joins TRBV6-1 and TRBJ2-2; TRBD1 is a possible D gene (5 bases). CDR1 MNHNS and CDR2 SASEGT come from the germline V gene. Trimming removed 6 bases at V and 6 bases at J, with 11 bases between. CDR3 size: 13 residues. Written as DNA, the CDR3 is TGTGCCAGCAGACTTATCAGGGCCGGGGAGCTGTTTTTT. It translates to CASRLIRAGELFF.

This clonotype showed up many times. The rearrangement links TRBV7-2 to TRBJ1-3; D gene unclear. Germline-derived CDR1 and CDR2 are SGHTA and FQGNSA. V gave up 5 bases and J gave up 4 bases, with 9 bases separating them. This CDR3 has 13 residues. CDR3 in amino acids: CASSLPPGNTIYF. In DNA form, the CDR3 reads TGTGCCAGCAGCCTTCCGCCGGGAAACACCATATATTTT.

This clonotype was detected ten times or more. The chain uses TRBV28 and TRBJ1-1; D is ambiguous. This CDR3 is built from 11 residues. CDR1 and CDR2 (germline): MDHEN, SYDVKM. CDR3 residues: CVAVQKTEAFF. In nucleotides, the CDR3 is TGTGTTGCAGTACAAAAGACTGAAGCTTTCTTT.

This clonotype has at least ten counts. This chain joins TRBV20-1 and TRBJ2-1, with 7 bases aligning to TRBD2. The V and J ends lost 1 base and 9 bases, in that order; junction bases with no gene match: 15. The germline CDR1 and CDR2 sequences are DFQATT and SNEGSKA (reference sequence). There are 16 residues in the CDR3. The CDR3 DNA reads as TGCAGTGCTAGAGTTCCCCATGGCGGGAGAACGACTGAGCAGTTCTTC. It is translated as CSARVPHGGRTTEQFF.

The chain has TRBV5-1 and TRBJ2-7, with TRBD1 identical over 8 bases. Per germline, CDR1 SGHRS and CDR2 YFSETQ. The J segment lost 6 bases and the V segment lost 4 bases, leaving 12 bases of the junction unmatched. The CDR3 runs 15 residues. The CDR3 protein is CASSDAGTGSREQYF. DNA for the CDR3: TGCGCCAGCAGCGACGCCGGGACAGGCTCTCGCGAGCAGTACTTC.

Only a few counts were recorded for this clonotype. The V and J genes are TRBV6-1 and TRBJ2-2; D not certain. CDR3 size: 15 residues. The germline V gene has CDR1 MNHNS and CDR2 SASEGT. V was pared by 7 bases and J by 4 bases, with 16 bases between. The DNA for the CDR3 is TGTGCCAGCACAAAGCGAGTTGTCCGCACCGGGGAGCTGTTTTTT. Translating it yields CASTKRVVRTGELFF.

The V call is TRBV28, the J call TRBJ2-3; TRBD2 aligns across 11 bases. This CDR3 has 16 amino acids. J was trimmed by 6 bases and V by 4 bases; bases with no gene match: 9. CDR1 is MDHEN, CDR2 SYDVKM, per germline. The chain's CDR3 is CASSSYTSGRVDTQYF. DNA for the CDR3: TGTGCCAGCAGTTCCTACACTAGCGGGAGAGTGGATACGCAGTATTTT.

This clonotype has a count of ten or more. The chain has TRBV11-2 and TRBJ2-5; 7 positions match TRBD2. The CDR3 has 16 residues. Germline V gene sequence: CDR1 SGHAT, CDR2 FQNNGV. V was clipped by 1 base and J by 5 bases; unmatched bases: 10. Here the CDR3 DNA reads TGTGCCAGCAGCTTAGTTGGGGGGGGAGATTCGGAGACCCAGTACTTC. It yields the protein CASSLVGGGDSETQYF.